This record concerns one TCR beta chain sequence. Sequencing used immunoSEQ multiplex PCR; TCRdb keeps in-frame clones, though not all of them. The sample lists 40,000 to 55,000 clones; about 90% were seen once. There are 14 residues in the CDR3. J gave up 7 bases and V 4 bases, and 4 bases lay outside the gene matches. In germline, CDR1 is SGHRS, CDR2 YFSETQ. The sample originates from a study of blood T cell repertoires in COVID-19. Looking at the study overall: PBMCs, B-cell-depleted T cells, or T cells provided the cDNA or gDNA that made up the material.

The chain couples TRBV5-1 to TRBJ1-6, with 8 bases that match TRBD1. The sequenced material came from peripheral blood. The source of this sequence is a man in his 70s with active COVID-19. CDR3 in amino acids: CASSPDRGNSPLHF. The DNA for the CDR3 is TGCGCCAGCAGCCCAGACAGGGGCAATTCACCCCTCCACTTT.